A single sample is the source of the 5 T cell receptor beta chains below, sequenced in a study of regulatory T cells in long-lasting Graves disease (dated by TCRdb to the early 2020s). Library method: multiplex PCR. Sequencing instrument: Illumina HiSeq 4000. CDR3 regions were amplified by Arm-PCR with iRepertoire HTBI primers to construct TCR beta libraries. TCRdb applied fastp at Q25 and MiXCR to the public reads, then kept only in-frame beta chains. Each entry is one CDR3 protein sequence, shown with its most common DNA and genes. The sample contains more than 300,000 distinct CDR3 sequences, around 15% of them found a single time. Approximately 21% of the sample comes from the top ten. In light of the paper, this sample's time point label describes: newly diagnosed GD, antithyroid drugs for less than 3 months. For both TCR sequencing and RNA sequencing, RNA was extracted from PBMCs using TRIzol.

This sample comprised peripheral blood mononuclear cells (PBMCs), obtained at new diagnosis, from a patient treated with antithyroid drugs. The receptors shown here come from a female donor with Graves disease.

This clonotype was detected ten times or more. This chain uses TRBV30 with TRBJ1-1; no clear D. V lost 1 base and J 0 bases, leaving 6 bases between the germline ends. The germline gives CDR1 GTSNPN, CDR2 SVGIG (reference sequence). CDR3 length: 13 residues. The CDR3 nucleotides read TGTGCCTGGAGTGCAGGCATGAACACTGAAGCTTTCTTT. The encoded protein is CAWSAGMNTEAFF.

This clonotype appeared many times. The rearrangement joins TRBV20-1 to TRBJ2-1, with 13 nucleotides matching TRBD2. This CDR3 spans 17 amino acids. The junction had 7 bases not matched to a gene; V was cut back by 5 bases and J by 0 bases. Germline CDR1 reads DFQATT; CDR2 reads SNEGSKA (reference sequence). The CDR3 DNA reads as TGCAGTGCTCCGGTGGGACTAGCGGGAAGCTCCTACAATGAGCAGTTCTTC. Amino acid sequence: CSAPVGLAGSSYNEQFF.

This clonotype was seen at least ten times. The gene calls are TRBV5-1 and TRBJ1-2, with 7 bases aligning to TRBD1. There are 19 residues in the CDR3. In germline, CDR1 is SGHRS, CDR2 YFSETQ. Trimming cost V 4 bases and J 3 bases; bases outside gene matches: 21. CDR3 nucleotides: TGCGCCAGCAGCCCGGGACAGCCCATACTAAGAAATGCAGACTATGGCTACACCTTC. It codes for CASSPGQPILRNADYGYTF.

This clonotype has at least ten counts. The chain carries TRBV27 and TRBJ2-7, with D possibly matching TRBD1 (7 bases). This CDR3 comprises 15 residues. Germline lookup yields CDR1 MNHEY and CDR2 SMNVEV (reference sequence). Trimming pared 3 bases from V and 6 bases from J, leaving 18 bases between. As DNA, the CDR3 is TGTGCCAGCAGTTTTTTGGAGGGGGCGCTTACCGAGCAGTACTTC. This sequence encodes CASSFLEGALTEQYF.

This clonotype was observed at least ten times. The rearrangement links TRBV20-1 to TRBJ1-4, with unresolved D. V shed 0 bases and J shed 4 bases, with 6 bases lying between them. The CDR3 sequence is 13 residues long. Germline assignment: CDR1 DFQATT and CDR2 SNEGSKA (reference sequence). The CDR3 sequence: CSARDSNNEKLFF. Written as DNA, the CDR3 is TGCAGTGCTAGAGACAGTAATAATGAAAAACTGTTTTTT.